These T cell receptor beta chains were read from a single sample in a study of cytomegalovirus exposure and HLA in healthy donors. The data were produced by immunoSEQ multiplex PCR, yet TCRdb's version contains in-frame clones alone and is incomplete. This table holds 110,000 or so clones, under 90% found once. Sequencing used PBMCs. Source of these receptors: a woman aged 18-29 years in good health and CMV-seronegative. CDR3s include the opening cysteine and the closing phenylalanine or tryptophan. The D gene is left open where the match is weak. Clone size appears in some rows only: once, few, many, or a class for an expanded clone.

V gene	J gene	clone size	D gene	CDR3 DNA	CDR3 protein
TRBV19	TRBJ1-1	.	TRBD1	TGTGCCAGTAGTCCGGGGACAGGGGGAACTGAAGCTTTCTTT	CASSPGTGGTEAFF
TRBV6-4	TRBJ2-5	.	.	TGTGCCAGCAGCCGAGAGACCCAGTACTTC	CASSRETQYF
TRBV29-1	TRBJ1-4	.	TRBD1	TGCAGCGTTGAGGGTACAGGGGGCGAAAAACTGTTTTTT	CSVEGTGGEKLFF
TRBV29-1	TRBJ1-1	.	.	TGCAGCGTCGACACAGGGAGGGACACTGAAGCTTTCTTT	CSVDTGRDTEAFF
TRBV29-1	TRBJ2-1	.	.	TGCAGCGGGGATCTTGGACACTCGAAGGGTGAGCAGTTCTTC	CSGDLGHSKGEQFF
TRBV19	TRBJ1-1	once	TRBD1	TGTGCCAGTAATATAGGGAAGGGGGCCGCGCCGACTGAAGCTTTCTTT	CASNIGKGAAPTEAFF
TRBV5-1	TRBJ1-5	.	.	TGCGCCAGCAGCTTAGCGGACCCCTCCAATCAGCCCCAGCATTTT	CASSLADPSNQPQHF
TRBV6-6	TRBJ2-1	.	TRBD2	TGTGCCAGCAGTTACTTGTGGGGGAGGGCGGGCGATGAGCAGTTCTTC	CASSYLWGRAGDEQFF
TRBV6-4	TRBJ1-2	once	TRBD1	TGTGCCAGCAGTCCGATACAGGGGGCAGGCTACACCTTC	CASSPIQGAGYTF
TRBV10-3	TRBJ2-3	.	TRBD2	TGTGCCATCAGTGAGGGACTAGCGGGGCGCACAGATACGCAGTATTTT	CAISEGLAGRTDTQYF
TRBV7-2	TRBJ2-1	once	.	TGTGCCAGCAGCTTAGCGTGGGCAGACTACAATGAGCAGTTCTTC	CASSLAWADYNEQFF
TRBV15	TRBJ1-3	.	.	TGTGCCACCAGCGGCTACGAGGATCGCTCTGGAAACACCATATATTTT	CATSGYEDRSGNTIYF
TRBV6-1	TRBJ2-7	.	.	TGTGCCAGCAGTGAAGGCATGGTGGTCGGGTACGAGCAGTACTTC	CASSEGMVVGYEQYF
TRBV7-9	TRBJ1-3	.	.	TGTGCCAGCAGCTTAGGAGGAGCTGGAAACACCATATATTTT	CASSLGGAGNTIYF
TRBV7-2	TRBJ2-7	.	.	TGTGCCAGCAGCTTAGAGGGGGGAGGGCCCTACGAGCAGTACTTC	CASSLEGGGPYEQYF
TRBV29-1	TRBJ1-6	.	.	TGCAGCGTTTTGGCAGGGGAGGGTTCACCCCTCCACTTT	CSVLAGEGSPLHF
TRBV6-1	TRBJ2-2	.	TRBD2	TGTGCCAGCAGTGACTGGGCTAGCGGGAGATGGCTGTTTTTT	CASSDWASGRWLFF
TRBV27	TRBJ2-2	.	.	TGTGCCAGCAGTTTTACTAGGGACACCGGGGAGCTGTTTTTT	CASSFTRDTGELFF
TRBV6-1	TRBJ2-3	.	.	TGTGCCAGCAGTGGGCAAGGGGGTGTCAGCACAGATACGCAGTATTTT	CASSGQGGVSTDTQYF
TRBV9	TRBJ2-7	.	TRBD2	TGTGCCAGCAGCGTAGGGGCTAGCGGGACCTACTACGAGCAGTACTTC	CASSVGASGTYYEQYF
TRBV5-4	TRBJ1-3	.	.	TGTGCCAGCAACGACCGGAGCTCTGGAAACACCATATATTTT	CASNDRSSGNTIYF
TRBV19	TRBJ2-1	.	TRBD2	TGTGCCAGTAGTATTCAGCGGGGGGGCTCCGATGAGCAGTTCTTC	CASSIQRGGSDEQFF
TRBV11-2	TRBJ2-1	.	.	TGTGCCAGCAGCGGAAGGGGAGTGGGACAACCCTACAATGAGCAGTTCTTC	CASSGRGVGQPYNEQFF
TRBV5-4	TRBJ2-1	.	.	TGTGCCAGCAGCGTGAGGGGGGGCTACAATGAGCAGTTCTTC	CASSVRGGYNEQFF
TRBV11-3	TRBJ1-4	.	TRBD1	TGTGCCAGCAGCCTTGGACAGGGGACGGAAAAACTGTTTTTT	CASSLGQGTEKLFF
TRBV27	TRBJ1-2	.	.	TGTGCCAGCAGTCGCGAATCGACAGCAAACTATGGCTACACCTTC	CASSRESTANYGYTF
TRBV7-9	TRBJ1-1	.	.	TGTGCCAGCAGACTTACAGGCTTGAACACTGAAGCTTTCTTT	CASRLTGLNTEAFF
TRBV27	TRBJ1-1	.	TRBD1	TGTGCCAGCAGTCCACAGGGGGTGCACACTGAAGCTTTCTTT	CASSPQGVHTEAFF
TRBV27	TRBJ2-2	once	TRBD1	TGTGCCAGCAGTTTATGGGACAGGGCCAACACCGGGGAGCTGTTTTTT	CASSLWDRANTGELFF
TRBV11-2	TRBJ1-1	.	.	TGTGCCGGCAGCTTAAAAGGGGTTTTCACTGAAGCTTTCTTT	CAGSLKGVFTEAFF
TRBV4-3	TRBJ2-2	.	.	TGCGCCAGCAGCCAGTACCCAGGGTTACCCGGGGAGCTGTTTTTT	CASSQYPGLPGELFF
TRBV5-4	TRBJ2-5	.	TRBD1	TGTGCCAGCAGGCAGACAGGGGGCAAGGGGGAGACCCAGTACTTC	CASRQTGGKGETQYF
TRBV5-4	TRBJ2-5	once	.	TGTGCCAGCAGCTTATGGGGCGTACAAGAGACCCAGTACTTC	CASSLWGVQETQYF
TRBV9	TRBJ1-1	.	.	TGTGCCAGCAGTCACAGGATAGGAGGGATCTACACTGAAGCTTTCTTT	CASSHRIGGIYTEAFF
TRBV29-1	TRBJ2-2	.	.	TGCAGCGTTATAGACACCGGGGAGCTGTTTTTT	CSVIDTGELFF
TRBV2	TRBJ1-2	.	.	TGTGCCAGCAGGGAAGGACAGAACTATGGCTACACCTTC	CASREGQNYGYTF
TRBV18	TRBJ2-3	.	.	TGTGCCAGCTCACCACCGGTAGTGCGGGGAGATACGCAGTATTTT	CASSPPVVRGDTQYF